This is a list of T cell receptor beta chains from one sample in a study of CD8 T cells in ankylosing spondylitis. From the 5' RACE reads, TCRdb called clonotypes with MiXCR, one entry per CDR3 protein. Of approximately 400,000 distinct CDR3 sequences listed, roughly 17% are singletons. The sequenced sample consisted of blood, either unsorted or a sorted T cell fraction (not recorded which). The receptors come from a male donor with ankylosing spondylitis. Each CDR3 is given with its conserved first and last residue. The order of the fields is J gene, V gene, clone size, CDR3 length, D gene, CDR3 DNA, CDR3 protein. A D gene is named only where the DNA matches it firmly. Clone size, where shown, is once, few, many, or a class for clones that have expanded.

>TRBJ2-3|TRBV12-3/TRBV12-4|few|15|TRBD1
TGTGCCAGCAGACCAAACAGGGGGAGCACAGATACGCAGTATTTT
CASRPNRGSTDTQYF
>TRBJ2-2|TRBV20-1|few|16|TRBD2
TGCAGTGCTAGAGATCTGGGCGGGAGGTTAGCCGGGGAGCTGTTTTTT
CSARDLGGRLAGELFF
>TRBJ2-5|TRBV10-3|once|17|TRBD2
TGTGCCACTTATTCCGGGACTAGCGGGAGGGCCCCAGAGACCCAGTACTTC
CATYSGTSGRAPETQYF
>TRBJ2-1|TRBV3-1|-|19|TRBD2
TGTGCCAGCAGCCAAGATGGGGGACTAGCGGGAGGATTGTACAATGAGCAGTTCTTC
CASSQDGGLAGGLYNEQFF
>TRBJ2-1|TRBV29-1|many|12|-
TGCAGCGTTGCTGGCAGGATGAGTGAGCAGTTCTTC
CSVAGRMSEQFF
>TRBJ1-5|TRBV6-1|few|14|TRBD1
TGTGCCAGCAGGGACAGGGAAAGCAATCAGCCCCAGCATTTT
CASRDRESNQPQHF
>TRBJ2-2|TRBV2|few|15|TRBD1
TGTGCCAGCAGTGAGACAGGGGGGGATACCGGGGAGCTGTTTTTT
CASSETGGDTGELFF
>TRBJ2-7|TRBV7-8|few|13|-
TGTGCCAGCAGCTTAGCCGAACCCTACGAGCAGTACTTC
CASSLAEPYEQYF
>TRBJ2-1|TRBV7-9|-|11|-
TGTGCCAGCGCCTCTTACAATGAGCAGTTCTTC
CASASYNEQFF
>TRBJ2-7|TRBV6-2/TRBV6-3|-|13|TRBD2
TGTGCCAGCCGTAGCGGGGAGGTCCACGAGCAGTACTTC
CASRSGEVHEQYF
>TRBJ2-5|TRBV5-1|-|12|-
TGCGCCAGCAGCTCCCGGTGGGAGACCCAGTACTTC
CASSSRWETQYF
>TRBJ2-7|TRBV4-1|few|17|-
TGCGCCAGCAGCCCCCTCGGGCAGGGGATGGGTGCCTACGAGCAGTACTTC
CASSPLGQGMGAYEQYF
>TRBJ2-3|TRBV4-3|few|15|TRBD2
TGCGCCAGCTCCCGCGCGGGAGGGTCCACAGATACGCAGTATTTT
CASSRAGGSTDTQYF
>TRBJ2-5|TRBV20-1|-|13|-
TGCAGTGCCCCGGACGGGGGACAAGAGACCCAGTACTTC
CSAPDGGQETQYF
>TRBJ1-2|TRBV20-1|-|13|-
TGCAGTGCCGCAGATTCCTATGCGTATGGCTACACCTTC
CSAADSYAYGYTF
>TRBJ1-6|TRBV7-8|-|13|-
TGTGCCAGCAGCCAAATGGACGGTTCACCCCTCCACTTT
CASSQMDGSPLHF
>TRBJ2-7|TRBV20-1|many|16|-
TGCAGTGCTAGTCGATTGTTCGCGGGTTCAGGAGCCGAGCAGTACTTC
CSASRLFAGSGAEQYF
>TRBJ2-3|TRBV10-3|-|13|TRBD2
TGTGCCACCTCTAGCGGGGAGACAGATACGCAGTATTTT
CATSSGETDTQYF
>TRBJ1-6|TRBV6-1|few|18|-
TGTGCCAGCAGATCGTCCCTCGGTGGATTCGGTCGTAATTCACCCCTCCACTTT
CASRSSLGGFGRNSPLHF
>TRBJ2-5|TRBV9|-|13|-
TGTGCCAGCAGCCCCCTTCCGGGGGAGACCCAGTACTTC
CASSPLPGETQYF
>TRBJ1-2|TRBV5-1|-|14|-
TGCGCCAGCAGCTTGGATCAGGGCAACTATGGCTACACCTTC
CASSLDQGNYGYTF
>TRBJ2-7|TRBV18|-|14|-
TGTGCCAGCTCACAGGGTAGCCTGGACTACGAGCAGTACTTC
CASSQGSLDYEQYF
>TRBJ2-7|TRBV6-5|few|15|TRBD1
TGTGCCAGCAGTTACTCGACAGGGGGCGCGTACGAGCAGTACTTC
CASSYSTGGAYEQYF
>TRBJ2-3|TRBV20-1|many|10|-
TGCAGTGCTAGCACAGATACGCAGTATTTT
CSASTDTQYF
>TRBJ2-1|TRBV7-9|few|16|-
TGTGCCAGCAGCTTTAGCGGCAGAAGCTCCTACAATGAGCAGTTCTTC
CASSFSGRSSYNEQFF
>TRBJ2-7|TRBV5-1|-|17|-
TGCGCCAGCAGCTTGGATTGGGGCGGGAAGGCCCCTCGGGAGCAGTACTTC
CASSLDWGGKAPREQYF
>TRBJ2-3|TRBV5-4|-|17|TRBD2
TGTGCCAGCAGCGTCGGACTAGCGGGGGCCCAAGGGAATACGCAGTATTTT
CASSVGLAGAQGNTQYF
>TRBJ1-6|TRBV12-3/TRBV12-4|many|14|-
TGTGCCAGCAGTCCGGGTTTTCAGGGTTCACCCCTCCACTTT
CASSPGFQGSPLHF
>TRBJ2-3|TRBV5-1|-|14|-
TGCGCCAGCAAGGGGGATACTAGCACAGATACGCAGTATTTT
CASKGDTSTDTQYF
>TRBJ2-2|TRBV9|few|16|TRBD2
TGTGCCAGCAGCGTACGGTCGGGCGGGAGCGGCGGGGAGCTGTTTTTT
CASSVRSGGSGGELFF
>TRBJ2-3|TRBV12-3/TRBV12-4|few|15|TRBD1
TGTGCCAGCACACCCCACGACAGGGTGACAGATACGCAGTATTTT
CASTPHDRVTDTQYF
>TRBJ1-5|TRBV20-1|few|14|TRBD1
TGCAGTGCTAGGCAAGGACAGGGTGGTCAGCCCCAGCATTTT
CSARQGQGGQPQHF
>TRBJ1-2|TRBV7-9|-|12|-
TGTGCCAGCAGCTTGGACTACTATGGCTACACCTTC
CASSLDYYGYTF
>TRBJ2-6|TRBV10-3|-|15|-
TGTGCCATCAGTGAAGGCGGCTCTGGGGCCAACGTCCTGACTTTC
CAISEGGSGANVLTF
>TRBJ2-7|TRBV10-3|few|16|-
TGTGCCATCAGTGAGATTGTGGGGGAGGCCCCCTACGAGCAGTACTTC
CAISEIVGEAPYEQYF
>TRBJ2-3|TRBV10-3|many|19|TRBD2
TGTGCCATCAGCGCCCGGGCCCTACTTAGCGGGGGGAGCACAGATACGCAGTATTTT
CAISARALLSGGSTDTQYF